Listed below are T cell receptor beta chains from one sample, sequenced in a study of shared clonotypes between healthy human individuals. Assay: immunoSEQ multiplex PCR; the TCRdb copy retains only in-frame clones and omits some. The sample carries roughly 1 million clones, 60% to 80% recorded once. Sequencing was carried out using memory CD4+ T cells sorted from blood. Every receptor here comes from a man younger than 35 in good health. CDR3s include the opening cysteine and the closing phenylalanine or tryptophan. Fields, in order: clone size, J gene, V gene, D gene, CDR3 DNA, CDR3 protein. The D gene is left open where the match is weak. Only some rows state a clone size, as once, few, many or a class for expanded clones.

>.|TRBJ1-5|TRBV5-1|TRBD1
TGCGCCAGCAGCTTGTTCCCAGGGGGTAGCAATCAGCCCCAGCATTTT
CASSLFPGGSNQPQHF
>.|TRBJ2-5|TRBV5-1|TRBD2
TGCGCCAGCAGCTTCGGTGCTAGCGGGGGGAAGGAGACCCAGTACTTC
CASSFGASGGKETQYF
>.|TRBJ1-1|TRBV6-5|.
TGTGCCAGCAGTTATGGGCGCGAGCGGATGAACACTGAAGCTTTCTTT
CASSYGRERMNTEAFF
>.|TRBJ1-2|TRBV7-3|.
TGTGCCAGCAGCTTAAATCCCGACGGGGGTGGCCACACCTTC
CASSLNPDGGGHTF
>.|TRBJ2-2|TRBV6-6|.
TGTGCCAGCAGTAGGACAGCCGGGGAGCTGTTTTTT
CASSRTAGELFF
>.|TRBJ1-3|TRBV18|.
TGTGCCAGCTCACTTATACCAGGGCCTGGAAACACCATATATTTT
CASSLIPGPGNTIYF
>.|TRBJ2-3|TRBV29-1|TRBD2
TGCAGCTCGTATAGCGGGGGGGCCAGAGATACGCAGTATTTT
CSSYSGGARDTQYF
>.|TRBJ1-3|TRBV2|TRBD1
TGTGCCAGCAGTGAGAGACAGGGGTCAAACACCATATATTTT
CASSERQGSNTIYF
>.|TRBJ2-1|TRBV7-9|.
TGTGCCAGCAGCTTATGGGCGGAGCAGTTCTTC
CASSLWAEQFF
>.|TRBJ2-7|TRBV10-3|TRBD1
TGTGCCATCAGTGCGGACAGGGAAGACGAGCAGTACTTC
CAISADREDEQYF
>.|TRBJ2-5|TRBV5-6|TRBD2
TGTGCCAGCAGCTTTTGGGGGAGGGCCGAGGGAGAGACCCAGTACTTC
CASSFWGRAEGETQYF
>.|TRBJ2-7|TRBV5-1|.
TGCGCCAGCAGCCAACGACAAGACTCCTACGAGCAGTACTTC
CASSQRQDSYEQYF
>.|TRBJ2-5|TRBV5-1|TRBD2
TGCGCCAGCAGCTTGGCCACTAGCGGGGGCCCTCAAGAGACCCAGTACTTC
CASSLATSGGPQETQYF
>.|TRBJ1-5|TRBV19|TRBD1
TGTGCCAGTAGTTTAGGACAGGTCAATCAGCCCCAGCATTTT
CASSLGQVNQPQHF
>.|TRBJ2-3|TRBV7-6|TRBD1
TGTGCCAGCAGCCAAAGACAGGGGCGCACAGATACGCAGTATTTT
CASSQRQGRTDTQYF
>few|TRBJ2-2|TRBV15|.
TGTGCCACCAGCAGAGAGGACACCGGGGAGCTGTTTTTT
CATSREDTGELFF
>.|TRBJ2-7|TRBV5-4|.
TGTGCCAGCAGCTCGGGTGGACAGATCTCGGACGAGCAGTACTTC
CASSSGGQISDEQYF
>few|TRBJ1-1|TRBV20-1|.
TGCAGTGCTGAAGCGTACCCTGAAGCTTTCTTT
CSAEAYPEAFF
>once|TRBJ2-5|TRBV25-1|.
TGTGCCAGCGGTGGGGAAGGAGCTCAAGAGACCCAGTACTTC
CASGGEGAQETQYF
>.|TRBJ1-1|TRBV21-1|.
TGTGCCAGCATAAAAAGGACAGGGGCGCCGGACACTGAAGCTTTCTTT
CASIKRTGAPDTEAFF
>.|TRBJ2-6|TRBV9|.
TGTGCCAGCAGCCCAAATCTGGGGGCCAACGTCCTGACTTTC
CASSPNLGANVLTF
>.|TRBJ2-1|TRBV7-8|TRBD2
TGTGCCAGCAGGGTAGACGCCGGACTAGCGAAAAGGAATGAGCAGTTCTTC
CASRVDAGLAKRNEQFF
>once|TRBJ2-7|TRBV11-2|.
TGTGCCAGCAGCTCACGTGGGCAGCAGTACTTC
CASSSRGQQYF
>.|TRBJ2-1|TRBV7-2|TRBD2
TGTGCCAGCAGCCGTCTGAGCGGGAGGAGCGGCAATGAGCAGTTCTTC
CASSRLSGRSGNEQFF
>few|TRBJ1-1|TRBV28|.
TGTGCCAGCCCGGGTTTGGGGGACACTGAAGCTTTCTTT
CASPGLGDTEAFF
>.|TRBJ2-2|TRBV7-7|.
TGTGCTAGCAGCGGGACGGCCTCTAAGGGGGCCGGGGAGCTGTTTTTT
CASSGTASKGAGELFF
>once|TRBJ1-6|TRBV5-4|TRBD1
TGTGCCAGCAGCCCGCCCTTGGGCGGGGACAGCGATAATTCACCCCTCCACTTT
CASSPPLGGDSDNSPLHF
>.|TRBJ2-3|TRBV6-5|TRBD1
TGTGCCAGCAGTTACTGGGCAGGGGGAGGCACAGATACGCAGTATTTT
CASSYWAGGGTDTQYF
>.|TRBJ1-2|TRBV11-2|.
TGTGCCAGCAGTCCGATCTATGGCTACACCTTC
CASSPIYGYTF
>once|TRBJ1-3|TRBV6-1|TRBD1
TGTGCCAGCCGGGACAGGGTCGGCTCTGGAAACACCATATATTTT
CASRDRVGSGNTIYF
>.|TRBJ2-4|TRBV6-6|TRBD1
TGTGCCAGCGGATCCACGACAGGGGGGGACATTCAGTACTTC
CASGSTTGGDIQYF
>few|TRBJ1-2|TRBV5-1|TRBD1
TGCGCCAGCAGCTTGGGGGACAGGGGAGACAAGGGCTACACCTTC
CASSLGDRGDKGYTF
>.|TRBJ2-2|TRBV15|.
TGTGCCACCAGCAGAGTTGGGGAGGCGAACACCGGGGAGCTGTTTTTT
CATSRVGEANTGELFF
>once|TRBJ1-3|TRBV6-5|.
TGTGCCAGCAGTTACTTGAGCGGAAACACCATATATTTT
CASSYLSGNTIYF
>once|TRBJ2-5|TRBV10-3|.
TGTGCCATCAGTGAGGCGGGACGAGAGACCCAGTACTTC
CAISEAGRETQYF
>.|TRBJ2-7|TRBV4-1|TRBD1
TGCGCCAGCAGCCAAACTTTCCGGGACAGGGACTACGAGCAGTACTTC
CASSQTFRDRDYEQYF
>.|TRBJ1-6|TRBV28|.
TGTGCCAGCAGTTTATTGGGAGGGGGAAATAATTCACCCCTCCACTTT
CASSLLGGGNNSPLHF
>.|TRBJ2-1|TRBV27|TRBD1
TGTGCCAGCAGTCGTGGGACAGTCTACAATGAGCAGTTCTTC
CASSRGTVYNEQFF
>.|TRBJ2-2|TRBV7-2|.
TGTGCCAGCAGCTTAAAATCAGGGCCCGGGGAGCTGTTTTTT
CASSLKSGPGELFF